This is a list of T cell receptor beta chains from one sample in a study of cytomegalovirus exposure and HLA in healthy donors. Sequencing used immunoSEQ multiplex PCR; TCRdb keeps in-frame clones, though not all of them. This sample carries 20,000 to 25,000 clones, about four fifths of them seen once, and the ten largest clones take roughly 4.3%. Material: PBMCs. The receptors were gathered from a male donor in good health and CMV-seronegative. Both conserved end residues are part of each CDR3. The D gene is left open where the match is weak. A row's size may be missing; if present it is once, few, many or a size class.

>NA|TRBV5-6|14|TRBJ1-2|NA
CASSEGHSNYGYTF
TGTGCCAGCAGCGAGGGACATAGTAACTATGGCTACACCTTC
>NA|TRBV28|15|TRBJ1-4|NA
CASSFAGIGARKLFF
TGTGCCAGCAGTTTTGCGGGTATCGGCGCCAGAAAACTGTTTTTT
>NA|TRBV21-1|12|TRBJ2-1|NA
CASSKGQSRKFF
TGTGCCAGCAGCAAAGGACAGTCTCGAAAGTTCTTC
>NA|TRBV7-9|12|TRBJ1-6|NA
CSSSADSLPLHF
TGTTCCAGCAGCGCCGACAGTTTACCCCTCCACTTT
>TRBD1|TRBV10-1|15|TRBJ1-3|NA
CASSEGQGQENTIYF
TGCGCCAGCAGTGAGGGACAGGGGCAAGAAAACACCATATATTTT
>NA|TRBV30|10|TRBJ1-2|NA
CACLAGDYTF
TGTGCCTGTCTGGCGGGGGACTACACCTTC
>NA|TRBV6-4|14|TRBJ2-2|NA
CASSPGDDTGELFF
TGTGCCAGCAGTCCGGGGGACGACACCGGGGAGCTGTTTTTT
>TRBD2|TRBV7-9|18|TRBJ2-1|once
CSSSSREGLAGIRDEQFF
TGTTCCAGCAGCTCGCGAGAGGGACTAGCGGGAATAAGGGATGAGCAGTTCTTC
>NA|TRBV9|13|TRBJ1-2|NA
CASSSGVATLSTF
TGTGCCAGCAGCTCCGGGGTTGCCACTCTCAGCACCTTC
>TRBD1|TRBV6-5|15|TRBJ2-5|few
CASSYQGQASETQYF
TGTGCCAGCAGTTACCAAGGACAGGCGTCGGAGACCCAGTACTTC
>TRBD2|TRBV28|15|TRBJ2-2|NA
CASSLWLAGVGELFF
TGTGCCAGCAGTTTATGGCTAGCGGGGGTCGGGGAGCTGTTTTTT
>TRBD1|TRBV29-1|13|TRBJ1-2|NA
CSFQQGAGYGYTF
TGCAGCTTCCAACAGGGGGCAGGCTATGGCTACACCTTC
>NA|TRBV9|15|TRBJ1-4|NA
CASSRRHATNEKLFF
TGTGCCAGCAGCCGACGACATGCAACTAATGAAAAACTGTTTTTT
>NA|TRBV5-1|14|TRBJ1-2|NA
CASSVGDSGSGYTF
TGCGCCAGCAGCGTGGGCGATTCGGGGTCAGGCTACACCTTC
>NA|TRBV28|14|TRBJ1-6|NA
CASSFGGYNSPLHF
TGTGCCAGCAGTTTCGGGGGGTATAATTCACCCCTCCACTTT
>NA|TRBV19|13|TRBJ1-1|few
CASSSQGNTEAFF
TGTGCCAGTAGTTCACAGGGGAACACTGAAGCTTTCTTT
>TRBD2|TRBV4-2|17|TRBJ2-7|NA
CASAQSTSGSGPDEQYF
TGTGCCAGTGCCCAATCGACTAGCGGGAGCGGTCCAGACGAGCAGTACTTC
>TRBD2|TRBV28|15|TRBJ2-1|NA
CASTLGGRNYNEQFF
TGTGCCAGCACTCTCGGGGGGAGAAACTACAATGAGCAGTTCTTC
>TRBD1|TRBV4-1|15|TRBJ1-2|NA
CASSQGGGTAYGYTF
TGCGCCAGCAGCCAGGGAGGTGGGACAGCCTATGGCTACACCTTC
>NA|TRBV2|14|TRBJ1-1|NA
CASSEGGPTPEAFF
TGTGCCAGCAGTGAAGGAGGTCCCACCCCTGAAGCTTTCTTT
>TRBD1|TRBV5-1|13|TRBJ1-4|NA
CASSWGQGEKLFF
TGCGCCAGCAGTTGGGGACAGGGTGAAAAACTGTTTTTT
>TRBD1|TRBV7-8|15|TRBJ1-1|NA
CASSLEGQANTEAFF
TGTGCCAGCAGCTTAGAGGGACAGGCGAACACTGAAGCTTTCTTT
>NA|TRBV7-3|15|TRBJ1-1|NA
CASSPSRTTPGEAFF
TGTGCCAGCAGCCCCTCTAGGACAACCCCTGGCGAAGCTTTCTTT
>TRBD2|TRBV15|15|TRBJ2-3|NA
CATSRAGGGADTQYF
TGTGCCACCAGCAGAGCCGGCGGGGGGGCAGATACGCAGTATTTT
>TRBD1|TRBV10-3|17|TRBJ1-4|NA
CATRDRDRGLTNEKPFF
TGTGCCACCCGCGACCGGGACAGGGGATTGACTAATGAAAAACCGTTTTTT
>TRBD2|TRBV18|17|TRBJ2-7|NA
CASSPPGASGDSYEQYF
TGTGCCAGCTCACCACCAGGAGCTAGCGGGGATTCCTACGAGCAGTACTTC
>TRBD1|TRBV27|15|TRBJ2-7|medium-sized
CASSFKGQGGYEQYF
TGTGCCAGCAGTTTTAAGGGACAGGGGGGATACGAGCAGTACTTC
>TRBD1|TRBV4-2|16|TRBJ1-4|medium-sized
CASSQDQGGGGEKLFF
TGTGCCAGCAGCCAAGATCAGGGGGGAGGTGGTGAAAAACTGTTTTTT
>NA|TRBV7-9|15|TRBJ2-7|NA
CASSSPGPRTYEQYF
TGTGCCAGCAGCTCACCGGGTCCCAGAACCTACGAGCAGTACTTC
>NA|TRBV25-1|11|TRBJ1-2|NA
CASTGNYGYTF
TGTGCCAGCACAGGGAACTATGGCTACACCTTC
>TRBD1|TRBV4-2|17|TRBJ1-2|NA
CASSQHDRGLGDYGYTF
TGTGCCAGCAGCCAACACGACAGGGGGCTGGGAGACTATGGCTACACCTTC
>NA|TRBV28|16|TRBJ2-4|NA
CASFLPVEGQGYIQYF
TGTGCCAGCTTCTTACCCGTCGAAGGGCAGGGATACATTCAGTACTTC
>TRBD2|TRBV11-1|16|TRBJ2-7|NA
CASSPSAGGGTYEQYF
TGTGCCAGCAGCCCATCGGCGGGGGGGGGAACCTACGAGCAGTACTTC
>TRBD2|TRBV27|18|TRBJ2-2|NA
CASSLGGLAGGTNGELFF
TGTGCCAGCAGTTTGGGGGGACTAGCGGGAGGAACGAACGGGGAGCTGTTTTTT
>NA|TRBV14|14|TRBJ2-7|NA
CASSQHGGRDEQYF
TGTGCCAGCAGCCAACATGGGGGCCGGGACGAGCAGTACTTC
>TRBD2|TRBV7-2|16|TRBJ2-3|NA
CASITGTSGITDTQYF
TGTGCCAGCATCACCGGGACTAGCGGGATCACAGATACGCAGTATTTT
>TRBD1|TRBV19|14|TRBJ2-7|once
CASSKPGQGYEQYF
TGTGCCAGTAGTAAGCCGGGACAGGGCTACGAGCAGTACTTC
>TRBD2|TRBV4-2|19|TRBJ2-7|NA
CASSQDGPERLAGGYEQYF
TGTGCCAGCAGCCAAGACGGCCCCGAGAGACTAGCGGGAGGGTACGAGCAGTACTTC
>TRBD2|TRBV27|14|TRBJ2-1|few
CASSLGTTHNEQFF
TGTGCCAGCAGTTTAGGGACTACCCACAATGAGCAGTTCTTC
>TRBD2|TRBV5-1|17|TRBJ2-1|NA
CASNLISGLAGALEQFF
TGCGCCAGCAACCTAATCTCAGGACTAGCGGGAGCATTGGAGCAGTTCTTC
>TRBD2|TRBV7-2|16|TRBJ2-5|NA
CASSLVLWGGRETQYF
TGTGCCAGCAGCTTAGTTCTTTGGGGAGGGCGAGAGACCCAGTACTTC